The 24 T cell receptor beta chains below were found in one sample sequenced in a study of T cells after yellow fever vaccination. From the 5' RACE reads, TCRdb called clonotypes with MiXCR, one entry per CDR3 protein. The table lists approximately 130,000 distinct CDR3 sequences, 15% of them singletons. The sample here was CD8+ T cells sorted from PBMCs, taken 5 days after the yellow fever booster vaccination. The source of these receptors is a man younger than 30 who received the YFV17D yellow fever vaccine.

This clonotype occurred a few times. The chain recombines TRBV5-1 with TRBJ1-1; TRBD1 is a possible D gene (6 bases). The ends were cut back, 2 bases at V and 5 bases at J, with 7 bases in the middle. CDR3 length: 12 amino acids. Looked up from germline, CDR1 is SGHRS and CDR2 is YFSETQ. The CDR3 DNA sequence: TGCGCCAGCAGCTTTCAGGGGACTGAAGCTTTCTTT. It yields the protein CASSFQGTEAFF.

This clonotype has just a few counts. This chain uses TRBV9 with TRBJ1-2, with 12 bases fitting TRBD1. V shed 6 bases, J shed 0 bases, and the junction held 9 bases outside the gene matches. This CDR3 is 17 amino acids long. Germline CDR1 is SGDLS and CDR2 is YYNGEE. The CDR3 reads CASTKGDRGQANYGYTF. The CDR3 bases are TGTGCCAGCACCAAGGGGGACAGGGGGCAAGCTAACTATGGCTACACCTTC.

V usage is TRBV9 and J usage is TRBJ2-5; D could derive from TRBD1 or TRBD2 (7 bases each). Germline lookup yields CDR1 SGDLS and CDR2 YYNGEE. This CDR3 has 21 amino acids. Trimming pared 0 bases from V and 4 bases from J, leaving 31 bases between. CDR3 region: CASSVGGLGRGEGDQIETQYF. Written as DNA, the CDR3 is TGTGCCAGCAGCGTAGGAGGTCTCGGCAGGGGGGAGGGGGACCAGATAGAGACCCAGTACTTC. The full variable domain, in which reference TRBV9 and TRBJ2-5 provide the parts outside the CDR3, is DSGVTQTPKHLITATGQRVTLRCSPRSGDLSVYWYQQSLDQGLQFLIQYYNGEERAKGNILERFSAQQFPDLHSELNLSSLELGDSALYFCASSVGGLGRGEGDQIETQYFGPGTRLLVL.

In its sample, this clonotype was seen a few times. This chain uses TRBV6-5 with TRBJ1-2; D possibly corresponds to TRBD1 (5 bases). CDR1 is MNHEY, CDR2 SVGAGI, per germline. Trimming took off 2 bases at V and 4 bases at J, with 14 bases between the two ends. The CDR3 is made up of 15 amino acids. In nucleotides, the CDR3 is TGTGCCAGCAGTTACCTTTTCAGGGAACGCTATGGCTACACCTTC. This codes for CASSYLFRERYGYTF.

This clonotype has just a few counts. The rearrangement links TRBV5-1 to TRBJ2-5; possible D gene TRBD2, 5 bases. CDR3 length: 16 amino acids. Trimming took off 0 bases at V and 1 base at J, with 13 bases between the two ends. Germline values: CDR1 SGHRS, CDR2 YFSETQ. CDR3 region: CASSLGSREIQETQYF. The CDR3 DNA is TGCGCCAGCAGCTTGGGAAGTCGGGAAATCCAAGAGACCCAGTACTTC.

V and J are TRBV6-2 or TRBV6-3 and TRBJ2-2; D perhaps matches TRBD2 (6 bases). This CDR3 comprises 12 residues. V gave up 7 bases and J gave up 6 bases, with 9 bases separating them. Germline CDR1 reads MNHEY; CDR2 reads SVGEGT. The CDR3 nucleotides are TGTGCCAGCAAGTGGGGGGCCGGGGAGCTGTTTTTT. Its translation is CASKWGAGELFF.

CDR3 protein: CASSLAVAGVPDTQYF. CDR3 bases: TGTGCCAGCAGCTTAGCCGTAGCGGGGGTCCCAGATACGCAGTATTTT. The chain has TRBV7-9 and TRBJ2-3, with 9 bases lining up with TRBD2. The trim removed 0 bases at V and 4 bases at J, leaving 5 bases unmatched. Germline V gene lookup returns CDR1 SEHNR and CDR2 FQNEAQ (reference sequence). CDR3 length: 16 amino acids.

This clonotype turned up a few times. The CDR3 DNA reads TGTGCCAGCAGTTCAACCGGGAGCCCCCTAGAGACCCAGTACTTC. Amino acid sequence: CASSSTGSPLETQYF. V is TRBV6-2 or TRBV6-3 and J is TRBJ2-5; tentative D call: TRBD2 (6 bases). CDR1 is MNHEY, CDR2 SVGEGT, per germline. The germline V and J ends were trimmed by 4 bases and 4 bases, with 16 bases remaining between them. The CDR3 length is 15 residues.

The chain couples TRBV6-5 to TRBJ1-1; 7 bases map to TRBD1. Trimming removed 7 bases from V and 1 base from J; junction bases left unmatched: 6. Germline-derived CDR1 and CDR2 are MNHEY and SVGAGI. This CDR3 has 14 amino acids. DNA for the CDR3: TGTGCCAGCACCCGCCGGGACAGGAACACTGAAGCTTTCTTT. Amino acid sequence: CASTRRDRNTEAFF.

This clonotype was counted only a few times. The chain has TRBV6-1 and TRBJ2-3; 10 nucleotides align to TRBD1. Trimming cost V 2 bases and J 4 bases; bases outside gene matches: 6. CDR1 MNHNS and CDR2 SASEGT come from the germline V gene. CDR3 size: 16 residues. CDR3 sequence (DNA): TGTGCCAGCAGTGAACTGTGGACAGGGGGGGCAGATACGCAGTATTTT. This translates into CASSELWTGGADTQYF.

This clonotype was observed a few times. The CDR3 reads CASSLVHSSYNEQFF. In DNA, the CDR3 is TGTGCCAGCAGCTTAGTTCATAGCTCCTACAATGAGCAGTTCTTC. This chain uses TRBV11-2 with TRBJ2-1, with D unresolved. Trimming shortened V by 1 base and J by 0 bases, and 7 bases separated the two germline ends. The CDR3 spans 15 residues. The germline V gene has CDR1 SGHAT and CDR2 FQNNGV.

J is TRBJ1-2 and V is TRBV5-4; 12 bases map to TRBD1. Germline loops: CDR1 SGHNT, CDR2 YYREEE (reference sequence). V lost 3 bases and J lost 8; bases outside the gene matches: 5. The CDR3 runs to 14 residues. In DNA form, the CDR3 reads TGTGCCAGCAGCTCCGGGACAGGGGGCAGGGGCTACACCTTC. Its protein product is CASSSGTGGRGYTF.

This clonotype has just a few counts. The V gene is TRBV11-2, the J gene TRBJ2-1; D call uncertain. Trimming stripped 5 bases from V and 5 bases from J, with 4 bases between. This CDR3 has 11 residues. CDR1 and CDR2 from the germline V gene are SGHAT and FQNNGV. The CDR3 protein is CASSDNNEQFF. CDR3 bases: TGTGCCAGCAGCGATAACAATGAGCAGTTCTTC.

J is TRBJ2-1 and V is TRBV14; 11 bases line up with TRBD2. This CDR3 is 15 amino acids long. Germline V gene sequence: CDR1 SGHDN, CDR2 FVKESK. V shed 3 bases, J shed 7 bases, and the junction held 5 bases outside the gene matches. CDR3 nucleotide sequence: TGTGCCAGCAGCCACAGACTAGCGGGGCCGAATGAGCAGTTCTTC. Translation gives CASSHRLAGPNEQFF.

This clonotype showed up just a few times. The chain carries TRBV5-1 and TRBJ2-6; D gene uncertain. The V gene's germline CDR1 is SGHRS and CDR2 YFSETQ. CDR3 length: 14 amino acids. V was cut by 6 bases and J by 0 bases, with 7 bases left in between. CDR3 sequence: CASTPDSGANVLTF. CDR3 DNA: TGCGCCAGCACCCCTGACTCTGGGGCCAACGTCCTGACTTTC.

The table lists this clonotype with a few counts. The rearrangement joins TRBV5-1 to TRBJ1-3; D gene ambiguous. Germline V lookup: CDR1 SGHRS, CDR2 YFSETQ. The germline V and J ends were trimmed by 0 bases and 0 bases, with 10 bases remaining between them. This CDR3 has 16 amino acids. CDR3 loop: CASSLDGPHSGNTIYF. CDR3 nucleotide sequence: TGCGCCAGCAGCTTGGACGGGCCCCACTCTGGAAACACCATATATTTT. Looking up the rest from reference TRBV5-1 and TRBJ1-3 gives the full variable domain: KAGVTQTPRYLIKTRGQQVTLSCSPISGHRSVSWYQQTPGQGLQFLFEYFSETQRNKGNFPGRFSGRQFSNSRSEMNVSTLELGDSALYLCASSLDGPHSGNTIYFGEGSWLTVV.

This clonotype turned up a few times. DNA for the CDR3: TGTGCCAGCAGGGCCGGGACGAGGAATGAGCAGTTCTTC. Amino acids: CASRAGTRNEQFF. The chain carries TRBV6-1 and TRBJ2-1; either TRBD1 or TRBD2 may fit D (5 bases each). This CDR3 is built from 13 residues. V was cut by 6 bases and J by 7 bases, with 13 bases left in between. Germline V CDR1 and CDR2: MNHNS, SASEGT.

This clonotype was seen a handful of times. The gene calls are TRBV7-8 and TRBJ1-2; TRBD1 matches at 10 bases. Germline CDR1 is SGHVS and CDR2 is FQNEAQ. V was clipped by 5 bases and J by 6 bases; unmatched bases: 24. CDR3 length: 20 residues. CDR3 in DNA: TGTGCCAGCAGCCTACCCTCCAGGGCGGGGACAGGGGACCCGTCCGATGGCTACACCTTC. Translating gives CASSLPSRAGTGDPSDGYTF. The full variable domain, in which reference TRBV7-8 and TRBJ1-2 provide the parts outside the CDR3, is GAGVSQSPRYKVAKRGQDVALRCDPISGHVSLFWYQQALGQGPEFLTYFQNEAQLDKSGLPSDRFFAERPEGSVSTLKIQRTQQEDSAVYLCASSLPSRAGTGDPSDGYTFGSGTRLTVV.

This clonotype was observed a handful of times. The chain has TRBV29-1 and TRBJ2-7; 7 bases align to TRBD1. CDR3 length equals 13 residues. V shed 6 bases, J shed 4 bases, and the junction held 9 bases outside the gene matches. The germline V gene encodes CDR1 SQVTM and CDR2 ANQGSEA. CDR3 DNA sequence: TGCAGCGTCCTGACCCCAGGGGGTTACGAGCAGTACTTC. Protein sequence: CSVLTPGGYEQYF.

The rearrangement joins TRBV7-2 to TRBJ2-7; the D gene could be TRBD1 or TRBD2 (6 bases each). This CDR3 comprises 13 residues. V was cut by 4 bases and J by 4 bases, with 11 bases left in between. Germline assignment: CDR1 SGHTA and CDR2 FQGNSA. DNA of the CDR3: TGTGCCAGCAGCTGGCCGGGGGCTTACGAGCAGTACTTC. Translating it yields CASSWPGAYEQYF.

The chain couples TRBV4-1 to TRBJ1-5; D is undetermined. The germline V gene has CDR1 MGHRA and CDR2 YSYEKL. Between the trimmed V and J ends, which lost 4 bases and 0 bases, there was a span of 10 bases. The CDR3 sequence is 15 residues long. CDR3 in amino acids: CASSLRHISNQPQHF. In DNA form, the CDR3 reads TGCGCCAGCAGCCTCCGACACATTAGCAATCAGCCCCAGCATTTT.

This clonotype came up a few times. The V and J genes are TRBV27 and TRBJ2-7, with 9 bases that match TRBD1. J was trimmed by 5 bases and V by 5 bases; bases with no gene match: 13. CDR1 is MNHEY, CDR2 SMNVEV, per germline (reference sequence). The CDR3 length is 16 residues. The CDR3 DNA follows: TGTGCCAGCAGTCTCCGACAGGGGGGGTTTCATGACGAGCAGTACTTC. This translates into CASSLRQGGFHDEQYF.

This chain joins TRBV27 and TRBJ2-3, with TRBD1 matching 7 bases. The germline gives CDR1 MNHEY, CDR2 SMNVEV (reference sequence). The ends lost 5 bases at V and 8 bases at J; junction bases unmatched: 10. This CDR3 region has 14 residues. The CDR3 sequence: CASSPGTEFGTQYF. The CDR3, as DNA: TGTGCCAGCAGTCCCGGGACAGAGTTTGGTACGCAGTATTTT.

The V gene is TRBV7-9, the J gene TRBJ1-6, with TRBD1 as a possible D gene (5 bases). V was clipped by 2 bases and J by 7 bases, with 9 bases between them. Germline CDR1 and CDR2: SEHNR and FQNEAQ (reference sequence). This CDR3 spans 14 amino acids. The DNA for the CDR3 is TGTGCCAGCAGCTTACAAGGGACGAATTCACCCCTCCACTTT. Residues: CASSLQGTNSPLHF.